The clone carrying this T cell receptor beta chain was observed many times. The antigen is unknown. The data derive from a study of T cells in Graves' hyperthyroidism and ophthalmopathy. General observations from the study: Patients with ophthalmopathy were separated from those with stable hyperthyroidism by a 13 V-J model. The blood repertoire included most of the expanded thyroid clonotypes above 0.001.

The source material, RNA transcripts, was used to amplify TCR beta CDR3 regions. TCR CDR3 underwent first-round RT-PCR with the HTBI primer set. TCRdb fed the multiplex PCR reads into MiXCR, producing one record per CDR3 protein. The sample has around 540,000 distinct CDR3 sequences; 15% to 20% are singletons. Germline V gene lookup returns CDR1 MDHEN and CDR2 SYDVKM. This CDR3 comprises 13 residues. Between the trimmed V and J ends, which lost 3 bases and 6 bases, there was a span of 11 bases. The source of this sequence is a woman aged 25-40 years with Graves' ophthalmopathy. The sequencing input was blood. The V call is TRBV28, the J call TRBJ1-1; D gene unclear. Here the CDR3 reads CASSFIMGPEAFF. In DNA, the CDR3 is TGTGCCAGCAGTTTTATAATGGGCCCTGAAGCTTTCTTT.